This T cell receptor beta chain was documented in a study of blood T cells in healthy people across ages. Whole-study findings and limits: Changes seen in expanded clonotypes were possibly confounded by donor CMV status left unknown.

With regard to this clonotype: What it binds is not known.

A J-beta primer mix and a sample-barcoded 5' primer were used in a second PCR of about 7 to 12 cycles. MiXCR, run by TCRdb on the 5' RACE reads, gives a single entry per CDR3 protein. The data hold around 990,000 distinct CDR3 sequences, with roughly 24% observed a single time. RNA extraction gave at least 5.5 micrograms of total RNA per sample. V trimming: 0 bases; J trimming: 3 bases; junction bases outside the gene matches: 11. CDR1 and CDR2 (germline): DFQATT, SNEGSKA (reference sequence). The CDR3 covers 16 residues. In addition, the sample was reused for a study of T cells of mothers and their children. That work states: Input to cDNA synthesis comprised all extracted RNA, at a ratio of around 1.4 ug per 15 ul. The M1S primer of the second PCR added sample barcodes and 2-4 random nucleotides.

The source of this sequence is a girl aged 2 to 9 in good health. The sequenced sample was blood. The chain uses TRBV20-1 and TRBJ2-7, with 7 bases that match TRBD2. This chain's CDR3 is CSARDPEFGTNYEQYF. DNA for the CDR3: TGCAGTGCTAGAGACCCTGAATTCGGGACTAACTACGAGCAGTACTTC.